The following is a TCR beta chain sequence with its context. There are 15 residues in the CDR3. Between the trimmed V and J ends, which lost 0 bases and 6 bases, there was a span of 13 bases. The germline CDR1 and CDR2 sequences are SGHRS and YFSETQ. This sample was taken from a study of blood T cell repertoires in COVID-19. Study information: Acute-phase and convalescent COVID-19 samples originated in the United States, Italy and Spain. Sources were T cells, B-cell-depleted T cells, or PBMCs; the material itself was cDNA or gDNA.

Authors' processing steps: Researchers report that nucleated cell counts were estimated from reference gene primer amplification. Profiling relied on immunoSEQ multiplex PCR, and the TCRdb table lists in-frame clones only, not all of them. The DNA gave D and trimming, while V, J and clone size come from that table. The sample comprises hundreds of thousands of clones, 65% to 90% of which are singletons, and about 5.3% rests with the top ten. The sequence was obtained from a woman of 80 years or more with active or convalescent COVID-19. This chain links TRBV5-1 with TRBJ2-1, with a weak D call TRBD2 (5 bases). The specimen sequenced was peripheral blood. This chain's CDR3 is CASSLGADVGNEQFF. CDR3 sequence (DNA): TGCGCCAGCAGCTTGGGAGCGGACGTTGGCAATGAGCAGTTCTTC. Full variable domain (rest looked up from reference TRBV5-1 and TRBJ2-1): KAGVTQTPRYLIKTRGQQVTLSCSPISGHRSVSWYQQTPGQGLQFLFEYFSETQRNKGNFPGRFSGRQFSNSRSEMNVSTLELGDSALYLCASSLGADVGNEQFFGPGTRLTVL.